The present T cell receptor beta chain was sequenced within a study of T-cell reconstitution after alpha-beta-depleted transplantation in children. Overall study results and limits: Counts and diversity of T cells one year after transplant came mostly from newly produced T cells. Alpha-beta T cells about two months after transplant reportedly derived from several hundred expanded graft clones. From surviving recipient T cells and thymic progenitors came the high day-60 TCRbeta diversity observed in some patients.

In its sample, this clonotype was seen a few times. Antigen: not known. Trimming cost V 4 bases and J 0 bases; bases outside gene matches: 5. Per the germline V gene, CDR1 is SGHVS and CDR2 is FQNEAQ. This CDR3 has 16 amino acids. TCRbeta library preparation incorporated unique molecular identifiers. From the PCR reads, TCRdb called clonotypes with MiXCR, one entry per CDR3 protein. Of 700,000 to 950,000 distinct CDR3 sequences detected, roughly 15% appear once; the ten largest clones hold around 4.5%. The chain has TRBV7-8 and TRBJ2-4, with TRBD1 matching over 8 bases. The input for sequencing was PBMCs, mostly from graft donor cells, taken 360 days after TCRalphabeta/CD19-depleted stem cell transplant. This TCR was sampled from a male patient younger than 18 who had a stem cell transplant for acute lymphoblastic leukemia, so the T cells may come from the graft donor. Written as DNA, the CDR3 is TGTGCCAGCAGCTCCGGACAGGGACTAGCCAAAAACATTCAGTACTTC. This codes for CASSSGQGLAKNIQYF.